The 26 T cell receptor beta chains below all came from one sample that was sequenced in a study of T cells in narcolepsy. The method was immunoSEQ multiplex PCR; TCRdb's version includes in-frame clones alone and lacks a portion of them. The sample consists of roughly 30,000 clones, roughly 79% of them appearing once. Specimen: memory (CD45RA-) CD4+ T cells from blood. The receptor source for this set is a human donor in good health.

V gene TRBV5-1 combines with J gene TRBJ2-7; D is uncertain. Trimming took 0 bases from V and 4 from J, leaving 8 bases between them. Germline assignment: CDR1 SGHRS and CDR2 YFSETQ. CDR3 length: 13 residues. Written as DNA, the CDR3 is TGCGCCAGCAGCTTGGACCAGCTATACGAGCAGTACTTC. Its translation: CASSLDQLYEQYF.

The chain is built from TRBV11-2 and TRBJ2-1, with a possible D match to TRBD1 (6 bases). The CDR3 runs to 14 residues. Germline V gene lookup returns CDR1 SGHAT and CDR2 FQNNGV. V was pared by 2 bases and J by 5 bases, with 10 bases between. The CDR3 protein is CASSLRQVDNEQFF. Written as DNA, the CDR3 is TGTGCCAGCAGCTTAAGACAGGTCGACAATGAGCAGTTCTTC.

The chain employs TRBV19 and TRBJ2-2; TRBD1 matches 7 bases. Germline CDR1 reads LNHDA; CDR2 reads SQIVND (reference sequence). The CDR3 is 14 amino acids. The V segment lost 10 bases and the J segment 6 bases; nucleotides outside the gene matches: 11. The CDR3 DNA is TGTGCCACAGCGGTACAGGGGTGGGCCGGGGAGCTGTTTTTT. It codes for CATAVQGWAGELFF.

This clone was observed a handful of times. V gene TRBV6-6 combines with J gene TRBJ1-6; D not certain. The CDR3 has 13 amino acids. V was trimmed by 4 bases and J by 7 bases, leaving 8 bases between them. Looked up from germline, CDR1 is MNHNY and CDR2 is SVGAGI (reference sequence). The CDR3 DNA follows: TGTGCCAGCAGTTCGACGGAGAATTCACCCCTCCACTTT. Translating it yields CASSSTENSPLHF.

This chain joins TRBV10-2 and TRBJ2-4, with D tentatively TRBD1 (6 bases). The CDR3 consists of 13 residues. Germline-derived CDR1 and CDR2 are WSHSY and SAAADI. The germline V and J ends were trimmed by 7 bases and 0 bases, with 7 bases remaining between them. DNA of the CDR3: TGCGCCAGCAAAGGGGGAGCCAAAAACATTCAGTACTTC. It translates to CASKGGAKNIQYF.

The CDR3 nucleotides are TGTGCCAGTAGTCCGGGACACGTCTCCTACGAGCAGTACTTC. This sequence encodes CASSPGHVSYEQYF. This rearrangement joins TRBV19 to TRBJ2-7, with D possibly being TRBD1 (6 bases). The V end was cut by 5 bases, the J end by 0 bases, with 11 bases between. This CDR3 is built from 14 residues. CDR1 and CDR2 (germline): LNHDA, SQIVND (reference sequence).

V usage is TRBV6-1 and J usage is TRBJ1-5; TRBD1 is a possible D gene (5 bases). V lost 4 bases and J lost 3, with 7 bases in between. CDR3 size: 13 residues. Germline assignment: CDR1 MNHNS and CDR2 SASEGT. This chain's CDR3 is CASSGTYNQPQHF. The CDR3 bases are TGTGCCAGCAGTGGGACATACAATCAGCCCCAGCATTTT.

The chain uses TRBV12-5 and TRBJ2-7; D possibly corresponds to TRBD1 (6 bases). V gave up 1 base and J gave up 5 bases, with 12 bases separating them. Germline V gene sequence: CDR1 LGHNT, CDR2 FRNRAP. The CDR3 has 14 residues. The CDR3 nucleotides are TGTGCTAGTGGTTTGGACAGGGCAGTCGACGAGCAGTACTTC. Protein: CASGLDRAVDEQYF.

The chain has TRBV19 and TRBJ1-3, with a tentative D call TRBD1 (5 bases). The CDR3 totals 16 residues. V gave up 3 bases and J gave up 0 bases, with 12 bases separating them. Per germline, CDR1 LNHDA and CDR2 SQIVND (reference sequence). The CDR3 nucleotides are TGTGCCAGTAGTATTTGGAAGGGGTCCTCTGGAAACACCATATATTTT. Its translation: CASSIWKGSSGNTIYF.

This rearrangement joins TRBV15 to TRBJ2-6, with no clear D. The germline gives CDR1 LNHNV, CDR2 YYDKDF (reference sequence). The length of the CDR3 is 15 residues. Trimming stripped 2 bases from V and 0 bases from J, with 5 bases between. In nucleotides, the CDR3 is TGTGCCACCAGCAGATACAGCTCTGGGGCCAACGTCCTGACTTTC. It codes for CATSRYSSGANVLTF. Looking up the rest from reference TRBV15 and TRBJ2-6 gives the full variable domain: DAMVIQNPRYQVTQFGKPVTLSCSQTLNHNVMYWYQQKSSQAPKLLFHYYDKDFNNEADTPDNFQSRRPNTSFCFLDIRSPGLGDTAMYLCATSRYSSGANVLTFGAGSRLTVL.

V gene TRBV7-8 combines with J gene TRBJ1-1; the D gene is possibly TRBD1 (6 bases). The V gene's germline CDR1 is SGHVS and CDR2 FQNEAQ. V was shortened by 5 bases and J by 2 bases, with 18 bases between the two germline ends. CDR3 length: 16 amino acids. CDR3 loop: CASSAHLGQFNTEAFF. CDR3 nucleotide sequence: TGTGCCAGCAGCGCCCACCTGGGACAATTTAACACTGAAGCTTTCTTT.

This chain uses TRBV25-1 with TRBJ2-5; a weak D match, TRBD2 (6 bases). The germline V gene encodes CDR1 MGHDK and CDR2 SYGVNS. The CDR3 extends over 14 amino acids. Trimming cost V 0 bases and J 3 bases, with 8 bases left between them. CDR3 sequence: CASSEYGGKETQYF. The CDR3 DNA follows: TGTGCCAGCAGTGAATATGGCGGGAAAGAGACCCAGTACTTC. Full variable domain (remainder filled in from reference TRBV25-1 and TRBJ2-5): EADIYQTPRYLVIGTGKKITLECSQTMGHDKMYWYQQDPGMELHLIHYSYGVNSTEKGDLSSESTVSRIRTEHFPLTLESARPSHTSQYLCASSEYGGKETQYFGPGTRLLVL.

This clone is a singleton in its sample. The V and J genes are TRBV11-3 and TRBJ1-1; TRBD1 is a possible D gene (5 bases). The CDR3 runs 13 residues. The ends were cut back, 5 bases at V and 6 bases at J, with 13 bases in the middle. Germline values: CDR1 SGHNT, CDR2 YENEEA. CDR3 sequence: CASSTGLGSEAFF. DNA of the CDR3: TGTGCCAGCAGCACAGGACTTGGCTCTGAAGCTTTCTTT. The whole variable domain, remainder taken from reference TRBV11-3 and TRBJ1-1, is EAGVVQSPRYKIIEKKQPVAFWCNPISGHNTLYWYLQNLGQGPELLIRYENEEAVDDSQLPKDRFSAERLKGVDSTLKIQPAELGDSAVYLCASSTGLGSEAFFGQGTRLTVV.

This sequence joins TRBV30 and TRBJ2-7; D is possibly TRBD1 (5 bases). The CDR3 is made up of 13 amino acids. V lost 1 base, J lost 7 bases, and 14 bases lay in between. The germline gives CDR1 GTSNPN, CDR2 SVGIG (reference sequence). The CDR3 coding sequence is TGTGCCTGGAGTGAGGGGCTTGGAAATGAGCAGTACTTC. Translated: CAWSEGLGNEQYF.

This chain links TRBV2 with TRBJ2-3, with 11 positions matching TRBD2. CDR3 length: 17 residues. V lost 6 bases and J lost 0; bases outside the gene matches: 8. Per the germline V gene, CDR1 is SNHLY and CDR2 is FYNNEI. The CDR3 DNA sequence: TGTGCCAGCAGCACCCTAGCGGGAGGTCCGAGCACAGATACGCAGTATTTT. It yields the protein CASSTLAGGPSTDTQYF.

The rearrangement joins TRBV11-2 to TRBJ2-2; 7 bases fit TRBD1. Germline V gene lookup returns CDR1 SGHAT and CDR2 FQNNGV. This CDR3 is 18 amino acids long. Trimming cost V 4 bases and J 9 bases; bases outside gene matches: 20. The CDR3 DNA follows: TGTGCCAGCAGCTCATTGCCCTTTAGACAGGACAGGCGCCGGGAGCTGTTTTTT. Its protein product is CASSSLPFRQDRRRELFF.

The CDR3 loop reads CASTSTGNTGELFF. DNA of the CDR3: TGTGCCAGCACCTCAACGGGGAACACCGGGGAGCTGTTTTTT. The chain employs TRBV5-6 and TRBJ2-2; unclear D gene. This CDR3 is built from 14 residues. The germline V and J ends were trimmed by 6 bases and 1 base, with 10 bases remaining between them. Germline V gene lookup returns CDR1 SGHDT and CDR2 YYEEEE.

Here the CDR3 reads CASRGQGYEQYF. CDR3 sequence (DNA): TGTGCCAGCAGGGGACAGGGGTACGAGCAGTACTTC. The chain carries TRBV5-6 and TRBJ2-7; 10 bases agree with TRBD1. From germline, CDR1 is SGHDT and CDR2 YYEEEE. The CDR3 loop spans 12 amino acids. J gave up 4 bases and V 5 bases, and 0 bases lay outside the gene matches.

This rearrangement joins TRBV5-8 to TRBJ1-3, with D perhaps TRBD1 (5 bases). The CDR3 length is 15 residues. Deletions cut 2 bases from V and 4 bases from J, with 13 bases between. Germline CDR1 SGHTS, CDR2 YDEGEE. CDR3 nucleotides: TGTGCCAGCAGCTTTCTAGGGGCGAGCGGAAACACCATATATTTT. This codes for CASSFLGASGNTIYF.

The chain recombines TRBV2 with TRBJ1-5; maybe TRBD1 (5 bases). Per germline, CDR1 SNHLY and CDR2 FYNNEI. V lost 2 bases and J lost 12, with 14 bases in between. The CDR3 length is 13 residues. The DNA for the CDR3 is TGTGCCAGCAGTGAAAGCACCCAGGGCGTCCAGCATTTT. Translating it yields CASSESTQGVQHF.

The V call is TRBV7-2, the J call TRBJ2-3, with D unclear. The V end was cut by 6 bases, the J end by 4 bases, with 11 bases between. Germline values: CDR1 SGHTA, CDR2 FQGNSA. This CDR3 spans 13 amino acids. The CDR3 loop reads CASSQQIADTQYF. The CDR3 nucleotides read TGTGCCAGCAGTCAGCAAATCGCAGATACGCAGTATTTT.

V gene TRBV7-2 combines with J gene TRBJ2-7; D might be TRBD2 (6 bases). Germline V gene lookup returns CDR1 SGHTA and CDR2 FQGNSA. The V end lost 5 bases, the J end lost 0 bases, and 14 bases lay between the germline ends. This CDR3 has 15 residues. The CDR3 is CASSPMGSGSYEQYF. The CDR3 DNA sequence: TGTGCCAGCAGCCCGATGGGTAGCGGCTCCTACGAGCAGTACTTC.

The CDR3 DNA reads as TGTGCCAGCAGTGAGTCCAGCGGGGTCAGGGGGACCCAGTACTTC. The encoded protein is CASSESSGVRGTQYF. This chain joins TRBV6-1 and TRBJ2-5; D possibly corresponds to TRBD2 (7 bases). CDR1 is MNHNS and CDR2 is SASEGT in the germline V gene. V lost 3 bases and J 7 bases, leaving 18 bases between the germline ends. The CDR3 totals 15 residues.

The gene calls are TRBV11-3 and TRBJ2-7; 7 positions match TRBD1. The CDR3 has 14 residues. Unmatched junction bases numbered 10, after V lost 6 bases and J lost 5 bases. CDR1 is SGHNT, CDR2 YENEEA, per germline. The CDR3 region is CASSLSTGIHEQYF. The CDR3 DNA is TGTGCCAGCAGTTTATCGACAGGGATCCACGAGCAGTACTTC. The variable domain in full, with the rest retrieved from reference TRBV11-3 and TRBJ2-7, is EAGVVQSPRYKIIEKKQPVAFWCNPISGHNTLYWYLQNLGQGPELLIRYENEEAVDDSQLPKDRFSAERLKGVDSTLKIQPAELGDSAVYLCASSLSTGIHEQYFGPGTRLTVT.

This rearrangement joins TRBV7-9 to TRBJ2-7; TRBD1 matches at 9 bases. Germline V gene lookup returns CDR1 SEHNR and CDR2 FQNEAQ (reference sequence). V lost 5 bases to trimming and J lost 2 bases; unmatched junction nucleotides: 16. The CDR3 consists of 18 residues. CDR3 DNA sequence: TGTGCCAGCAGCAGCCCCTCTGGGGGACAGGGCACAGCCTACGAGCAGTACTTC. Protein sequence: CASSSPSGGQGTAYEQYF.

J is TRBJ1-2 and V is TRBV29-1; D uncertain. This CDR3 has 13 residues. V gave up 3 bases and J gave up 4 bases, with 12 bases separating them. The germline gives CDR1 SQVTM, CDR2 ANQGSEA. In DNA form, the CDR3 reads TGCAGCGTTGATCACTCGGAACCCTATGGCTACACCTTC. It yields the protein CSVDHSEPYGYTF.